Listed below are T cell receptor beta chains from one sample, sequenced in a study of OX40 agonist ivuxolimab in advanced cancers. Clones were sequenced by immunoSEQ multiplex PCR, and TCRdb holds only the in-frame ones, with some missing. The sample consists of around 64,000 clones, approximately 80% of them appearing once. The sample consisted of CD4+ or CD8+ T cells sorted from blood, taken in a trial of the OX40 agonist ivuxolimab. The receptors originated from an adult with an advanced solid tumor such as melanoma, head and neck, liver or kidney cancer. Both conserved end residues are part of each CDR3. The D gene is left open where the match is weak. Some rows mark clone size as missing; the rest say once, few, many or name a class of expanded clone.

12 TRBJ2-1 . . TRBV7-2 CASSLEGNEQFF TGTGCCAGCAGCTTAGAAGGCAATGAGCAGTTCTTC
14 TRBJ2-3 . . TRBV7-2 CASSRAGITDTQYF TGTGCCAGCAGCAGGGCGGGGATCACAGATACGCAGTATTTT
15 TRBJ1-6 . . TRBV19 CASSSTLRGNSPLHF TGTGCCAGTAGTTCCACTTTGAGGGGAAATTCACCCCTCCACTTT
14 TRBJ2-2 . TRBD1 TRBV18 CASSPGTGRGELFF TGTGCCAGCTCACCCGGGACAGGTCGCGGGGAGCTGTTTTTT
11 TRBJ2-7 few . TRBV6-8 CASSAAGEQYF TGTGCCAGCAGTGCGGCTGGCGAGCAGTACTTC
14 TRBJ1-2 . . TRBV5-1 CASSYSGPGDGYTF TGCGCCAGCAGCTACTCGGGACCGGGAGATGGCTACACCTTC
15 TRBJ1-3 . . TRBV30 CAWTVGLISGNTIYF TGCGCCTGGACAGTAGGATTGATCTCTGGAAACACCATATATTTT
16 TRBJ2-2 . . TRBV6-1 CASSEESYSNTGELFF TGTGCCAGCAGTGAGGAGAGTTATTCGAACACCGGGGAGCTGTTTTTT
18 TRBJ1-2 . TRBD1 TRBV7-3 CASSLLPTLTGVNYGYTF TGTGCCAGCAGCTTACTACCAACTCTGACAGGGGTAAACTATGGCTACACCTTC
15 TRBJ2-5 . TRBD2 TRBV7-3 CASSSGLAGEETQYF TGTGCCAGCAGCTCGGGACTAGCGGGGGAAGAGACCCAGTACTTC
12 TRBJ2-5 . . TRBV7-6 CASSEYQETQYF TGTGCCAGCAGCGAGTATCAAGAGACCCAGTACTTC
15 TRBJ1-5 . . TRBV5-8 CASSLGTVVNQPQHF TGTGCCAGCAGCTTGGGGACAGTAGTCAATCAGCCCCAGCATTTT
13 TRBJ1-1 . . TRBV7-2 CASSSWTGAEAFF TGTGCCAGCAGCTCCTGGACGGGGGCTGAAGCTTTCTTT
17 TRBJ2-2 . TRBD2 TRBV28 CASMFLAGGLNTGELFF TGTGCCAGCATGTTTTTGGCGGGGGGGCTGAACACCGGGGAGCTGTTTTTT
11 TRBJ1-1 . . TRBV20-1 CSAIQFTEAFF TGCAGTGCCATTCAATTTACTGAAGCTTTCTTT
15 TRBJ2-7 few . TRBV7-8 CASSSTRDGSYEQYF TGTGCCAGCAGCTCGACTCGGGACGGTTCCTACGAGCAGTACTTC
15 TRBJ1-1 few . TRBV30 CAWSVAGPPNTEAFF TGTGCCTGGAGTGTAGCAGGGCCTCCGAACACTGAAGCTTTCTTT
11 TRBJ1-2 . . TRBV20-1 CSAPGNYGYTF TGCAGTGCTCCCGGGAACTATGGCTACACCTTC
16 TRBJ1-5 . . TRBV29-1 CSVATVGTGGNQPQHF TGCAGCGTCGCCACGGTGGGGACCGGAGGCAATCAGCCCCAGCATTTT
13 TRBJ1-2 once . TRBV7-2 CASSVSDNYGYTF TGTGCCAGCAGCGTTAGCGATAACTATGGCTACACCTTC
14 TRBJ1-1 . TRBD1 TRBV10-2 CASSLRQGAAEAFF TGCGCCAGCAGCCTTAGGCAGGGGGCCGCTGAAGCTTTCTTT
19 TRBJ1-6 . TRBD1 TRBV7-8 CASSLSSMTGSSYNSPLHF TGTGCCAGCAGCTTATCGTCGATGACAGGGAGCTCCTATAATTCACCCCTCCACTTT
14 TRBJ2-7 . TRBD1 TRBV11-2 CASSFRDRGGEQYF TGTGCCAGCAGCTTCCGTGACAGGGGGGGCGAGCAGTACTTC
14 TRBJ1-2 once . TRBV19 CASRLNTGGYGYTF TGTGCCAGTAGACTTAATACAGGCGGGTATGGCTACACCTTC
16 TRBJ2-3 . TRBD2 TRBV9 CASSGAGTSSSDTQYF TGTGCCAGCAGCGGGGCCGGGACTAGCTCTTCAGATACGCAGTATTTT
13 TRBJ2-2 . . TRBV2 CASSSSLAGELFF TGTGCCAGCAGTTCTAGCTTAGCCGGGGAGCTGTTTTTT
12 TRBJ1-5 . . TRBV5-4 CASSLENQPQHF TGTGCCAGCAGCTTGGAAAATCAGCCCCAGCATTTT
12 TRBJ2-7 few TRBD2 TRBV5-1 CASSSTSAIQYF TGCGCCAGCAGCTCGACTAGCGCTATCCAGTACTTC
16 TRBJ2-7 . . TRBV18 CASSPAGATLSYEQYF TGTGCCAGCTCACCCGCGGGGGCGACCCTCTCCTACGAGCAGTACTTC
17 TRBJ1-1 . TRBD1 TRBV9 CASSSGDRGLLNTEAFF TGTGCCAGCAGCTCTGGGGACAGGGGCTTACTAAACACTGAAGCTTTCTTT
13 TRBJ2-2 . . TRBV5-1 CASSAQEGGELFF TGCGCCAGCAGCGCCCAGGAGGGCGGGGAGCTGTTTTTT
17 TRBJ2-1 few . TRBV7-9 CASSPPLRSHSYNEQFF TGTGCCAGCAGCCCACCGCTGCGTTCACACTCCTACAATGAGCAGTTCTTC
14 TRBJ2-7 . TRBD1 TRBV5-4 CASTSDRGDYEQYF TGTGCCAGCACCAGTGACAGGGGTGACTACGAGCAGTACTTC
16 TRBJ2-1 . . TRBV11-2 CASSLDARITVNEQFF TGTGCCAGCAGCTTAGATGCAAGGATAACGGTCAATGAGCAGTTCTTC
13 TRBJ1-3 few TRBD1 TRBV30 CAWMTGGGNTIYF TGTGCCTGGATGACAGGGGGAGGAAACACCATATATTTT
18 TRBJ1-6 . TRBD1 TRBV4-2 CASSQEFVGTGGNSPLHF TGTGCCAGCAGCCAAGAATTTGTCGGGACAGGGGGAAATTCACCCCTCCACTTT
14 TRBJ2-7 once . TRBV5-5 CASRPPGSSYEQYF TGTGCCAGCCGACCCCCCGGCAGCTCCTACGAGCAGTACTTC